What follows are 27 T cell receptor beta chains derived from one specimen sequenced in a study of tumor-infiltrating lymphocytes in oesophageal squamous cell carcinoma. MiXCR, applied by TCRdb to the reads, yields one record per CDR3 protein. The repertoire includes roughly 11,000 distinct CDR3 sequences, roughly three fifths of them detected once, and under 60% sits in the top ten. Material for sequencing was blood. All receptors derive from a female donor with esophageal squamous cell carcinoma.

The V and J genes are TRBV7-2 and TRBJ2-7; 7 bases align to TRBD1. TRBJ2-5 matches the DNA end more closely, so the J call is doubtful. There are 16 residues in the CDR3. Germline CDR1 reads SGHTA; CDR2 reads FQGNSA. The CDR3 nucleotides read TGTGCCAGCAGCTCCTCCCGACAGGGCGCGAGGGAGACCCAGTACTTC. Encoded protein: CASSSSRQGARETQYF.

The rearrangement joins TRBV7-6 to TRBJ2-7; tentative D call: TRBD2 (6 bases). The CDR3 length is 15 residues. Germline V gene sequence: CDR1 SGHVS, CDR2 FNYEAQ. Trimming left V 1 base short and J 2 bases short, with 12 bases between. CDR3 region: CASSLVGGPTYEQYF. The CDR3, as DNA: TGTGCCAGCAGCTTAGTGGGGGGTCCCACCTACGAGCAGTACTTC.

This clonotype has only a few counts. The chain combines TRBV10-2 with TRBJ2-7, with 11 bases aligning to TRBD2. CDR1 is WSHSY, CDR2 SAAADI, per germline. The CDR3 covers 13 residues. The ends lost 6 bases at V and 2 bases at J; junction bases unmatched: 0. Here the CDR3 reads CASRLAGAYEQYF. The CDR3 DNA sequence: TGCGCCAGCAGACTAGCGGGGGCCTACGAGCAGTACTTC.

V usage is TRBV7-8 and J usage is TRBJ2-3, with 7 bases fitting TRBD1. Trimming removed 8 bases from V and 3 bases from J; junction bases left unmatched: 5. CDR1 is SGHVS and CDR2 is FQNEAQ in the germline V gene. The CDR3 loop spans 13 amino acids. The CDR3 DNA follows: TGTGCCAGCGTGACAGGGTTTACAGATACGCAGTATTTT. This sequence encodes CASVTGFTDTQYF.

This clonotype is labeled large (0.1 to 1%). The rearrangement joins TRBV6-1 to TRBJ2-1; 7 nucleotides align to TRBD2. The J call may not be correct, given that the DNA end is closer to TRBJ2-7. Germline assignment: CDR1 MNHNS and CDR2 SASEGT. The CDR3 covers 16 residues. CDR3 nucleotides: TGTGCCAGCAGGGAAAGCGGGGCAAGCTCCTACAATGAGCAGTACTTC. It specifies CASRESGASSYNEQYF.

The chain links TRBV7-4 to TRBJ2-1; D is uncertain. The J call could be wrong; TRBJ2-7 is a better fit for the DNA end. Germline CDR1 SGHVT, CDR2 SQSDAQ. The CDR3 is made up of 14 amino acids. DNA for the CDR3: TGTGCCAGCAGCTTAGCCACTGTATACCACGAGCAGTACTTC. It yields the protein CASSLATVYHEQYF.

This clonotype was observed a single time. V gene TRBV7-8 combines with J gene TRBJ2-3; D might be TRBD1 or TRBD2, each matching 5 bases. Germline-derived CDR1 and CDR2 are SGHVS and FQNEAQ. Trimming cost V 5 bases and J 3 bases, with 15 bases left between them. The CDR3 consists of 15 residues. This CDR3 is CASSRGARTTDTQYF. CDR3 DNA sequence: TGTGCCAGCAGCCGAGGGGCCCGTACAACAGATACGCAGTATTTT.

The chain carries TRBV27 and TRBJ2-3; D remains ambiguous. CDR1 and CDR2 from the germline V gene are MNHEY and SMNVEV (reference sequence). The CDR3 sequence is 15 residues long. V was cut by 4 bases and J by 3 bases, with 14 bases left in between. CDR3 loop: CASSSSELLTDTQYF. DNA for the CDR3: TGTGCCAGCAGTTCCTCGGAACTATTAACAGATACGCAGTATTTT.

This clonotype was seen only a few times. J is TRBJ2-3 and V is TRBV24-1; D remains ambiguous. The CDR3 extends over 16 amino acids. With 10 bases removed from V and 0 bases from J, the gap between germline ends came to 19 bases. Per the germline V gene, CDR1 is KGHDR and CDR2 is SFDVKD. CDR3 loop: CATSPLRSSSTDTQYF. DNA for the CDR3: TGTGCCACGTCCCCCCTCAGGTCGTCTAGCACAGATACGCAGTATTTT.

This clonotype was seen at least ten times. J is TRBJ2-4 and V is TRBV7-2; D not certain. This CDR3 comprises 15 residues. V was cut by 5 bases and J by 6 bases, with 17 bases left in between. Germline lookup yields CDR1 SGHTA and CDR2 FQGNSA. This chain's CDR3 is CASSPDHNKGNIQYF. The CDR3 DNA reads TGTGCCAGCAGCCCAGACCACAACAAGGGAAACATTCAGTACTTC.

The genes are TRBV7-3 and TRBJ2-3; D might be TRBD1 (5 bases). The closer fit of TRBJ1-1 to the DNA end suggests the J call may be wrong. This CDR3 spans 15 amino acids. The V gene's germline CDR1 is SGHTA and CDR2 FQGTGA. Here the CDR3 reads CASSRTGGEATEAFF. In nucleotides, the CDR3 is TGTGCCAGCAGCCGAACGGGGGGGGAGGCCACTGAAGCTTTCTTT.

A few counts support this clonotype. CDR3 residues: CASSFSGDGYTF. The CDR3 DNA sequence: TGTGCCAGCAGCTTCAGCGGGGATGGCTACACCTTC. The rearrangement joins TRBV7-6 to TRBJ2-7, with D uncertain. The last part of the DNA fits TRBJ1-2 better; the J call may be wrong. The CDR3 length is 12 residues. Germline CDR1 is SGHVS and CDR2 is FNYEAQ.

The chain is built from TRBV18 and TRBJ2-4, with D perhaps TRBD1 or TRBD2 (5 bases each). The DNA end is more similar to TRBJ2-1, so the J call may be wrong. Looked up from germline, CDR1 is KGHSH and CDR2 is LQKENI. The CDR3 sequence is 15 residues long. CDR3 bases: TGTGCCAGCTCATCGGGGACCGGAGCCTACAATGAGCAGTTCTTC. It is translated as CASSSGTGAYNEQFF.

In DNA, the CDR3 is TGTGCCAGCAGCTTCGGGACCTCGGGTGAAAAACTGTTTTTT. Translating gives CASSFGTSGEKLFF. The chain links TRBV7-9 to TRBJ1-4, with D perhaps matching TRBD1 (5 bases). V gave up 3 bases and J gave up 7 bases, with 12 bases separating them. The CDR3 is 14 residues long. Germline V gives CDR1 SEHNR, CDR2 FQNEAQ (reference sequence).

The CDR3 loop reads CASSLVGSNYGYTF. The CDR3 DNA reads TGTGCCAGCAGTTTGGTGGGGTCTAACTATGGCTACACCTTC. This sequence joins TRBV28 and TRBJ2-6; D gene uncertain. The closer fit of TRBJ1-2 to the DNA end suggests the J call may be wrong. Germline CDR1 and CDR2: MDHEN and SYDVKM. This CDR3 is built from 14 residues.

DNA for the CDR3: TGTGCCAGCAGCTTGGGTATTAGAGAGGAGCAGTTCTTC. Translation gives CASSLGIREEQFF. This chain links TRBV5-5 with TRBJ2-3; D uncertain. The J call may not be correct, given that the DNA end is closer to TRBJ2-1. CDR1 SGHKS and CDR2 YYEKEE come from the germline V gene (reference sequence). The CDR3 extends over 13 amino acids.

The chain employs TRBV6-6 and TRBJ2-1, with 7 bases that match TRBD1. The J call may be in error: the DNA end matches TRBJ2-7 better. The germline gives CDR1 MNHNY, CDR2 SVGAGI (reference sequence). The CDR3 runs to 17 residues. The CDR3 DNA reads as TGTGCCAGCAGTTACCGGAAAACAGGGGATTGGTCCTACGAGCAGTACTTC. Translation: CASSYRKTGDWSYEQYF.

V gene TRBV28 combines with J gene TRBJ1-6, with 11 nucleotides matching TRBD1. J was trimmed by 9 bases and V by 5 bases; bases with no gene match: 3. The length of the CDR3 is 14 residues. Germline CDR1 reads MDHEN; CDR2 reads SYDVKM. The CDR3 is CASSRTGGGSPLHF. CDR3 coding DNA: TGTGCCAGCAGTCGGACAGGGGGCGGTTCACCCCTCCACTTT. The whole variable domain, filled in from reference TRBV28 and TRBJ1-6, reads DVKVTQSSRYLVKRTGEKVFLECVQDMDHENMFWYRQDPGLGLRLIYFSYDVKMKEKGDIPEGYSVSREKKERFSLILESASTNQTSMYLCASSRTGGGSPLHFGNGTRLTVT.

J is TRBJ2-3 and V is TRBV6-1, with 8 bases matching TRBD1. TRBJ2-5 explains the end of the DNA better; the J call may be wrong. The CDR3 consists of 14 residues. The germline CDR1 and CDR2 sequences are MNHNS and SASEGT. The CDR3 reads CASSETGVGETQYF. CDR3 coding DNA: TGTGCCAGCAGTGAGACAGGGGTAGGGGAGACCCAGTACTTC.

With respect to this clonotype: At one boundary the junction diverges from the germline segment, which might be a read error. This chain joins TRBV7-7 and TRBJ2-1; maybe TRBD2 (5 bases). Germline V gene lookup returns CDR1 SSHAT and CDR2 FNYEAQ (reference sequence). The CDR3 totals 17 residues. CDR3 amino acids: CASSNGVLQSSYNEQFF. CDR3 nucleotide sequence: TGTGCTAGCAGTAACGGGGTCCTGCAGAGCTCCTACAATGAGCAGTTCTTC. The full variable domain, with the rest looked up from reference TRBV7-7 and TRBJ2-1, is GAGVSQSPRYKVTKRGQDVTLRCDPISSHATLYWYQQALGQGPEFLTYFNYEAQPDKSGLPSDRFSAERPEGSISTLTIQRTEQRDSAMYRCASSNGVLQSSYNEQFFGPGTRLTVL.

The chain employs TRBV7-3 and TRBJ2-5, with 7 bases matching TRBD1. The end of the DNA fits TRBJ2-1 better, so the J call may be wrong. The CDR3 is made up of 15 amino acids. The germline V gene has CDR1 SGHTA and CDR2 FQGTGA. In nucleotides, the CDR3 is TGTGCCAGCAGCTCCACAGGGGAGAAATACAATGAGCAGTTCTTC. Translated, it gives CASSSTGEKYNEQFF.

This clonotype was recorded at least ten times. A clone one base away is much larger, so this may be a read error. This sequence joins TRBV7-8 and TRBJ2-1; 9 bases are a match to TRBD1. Germline CDR1 SGHVS, CDR2 FQNEAQ. The ends lost 5 bases at V and 10 bases at J; junction bases unmatched: 15. The CDR3 totals 16 residues. CDR3 sequence: CASSPLAGTGSYEQFF. CDR3 sequence (DNA): TGTGCCAGCAGCCCCCTCGCCGGGACAGGGTCGTACGAGCAGTTCTTC.

For the CDR3, the DNA is TGTGCCAGCAGCTTGGGGCGGACTTCAGAGACCCAGTACTTC. It codes for CASSLGRTSETQYF. The rearrangement uses TRBV7-2 and TRBJ2-7; either TRBD1 or TRBD2 may supply D (5 bases each). Judging by the DNA end, TRBJ2-5 fits better; the J call may be wrong. The CDR3 has 14 residues. Germline-derived CDR1 and CDR2 are SGHTA and FQGNSA.

This clonotype has just one count. The chain uses TRBV7-3 and TRBJ1-1; TRBD1 is a possible D gene (5 bases). Germline assignment: CDR1 SGHTA and CDR2 FQGTGA. This CDR3 is built from 14 residues. Trimming took off 1 base at V and 1 base at J, with 7 bases between the two ends. CDR3 coding DNA: TGTGCCAGCAGCTTAATGGGGGGGAACACTGAAGCTTTCTTT. Amino acids: CASSLMGGNTEAFF.

The chain has TRBV7-3 and TRBJ2-5; 9 positions agree with TRBD2. Germline CDR1 reads SGHTA; CDR2 reads FQGTGA. J gave up 5 bases and V 5 bases, and 6 bases lay outside the gene matches. The CDR3 totals 14 residues. The CDR3 spells CASSAGGGGETQYF. CDR3 DNA: TGTGCCAGCAGCGCGGGGGGGGGCGGGGAGACCCAGTACTTC.

This clonotype was seen just once. One end of the junction fails to match germline, which may point to a read error. The chain recombines TRBV7-6 with TRBJ1-2; 9 positions match TRBD2. The end of the DNA aligns better with TRBJ2-5, so the J call may be wrong. Germline-derived CDR1 and CDR2 are SGHVS and FNYEAQ. The CDR3 has 15 amino acids. CDR3 sequence: CASSLRLAEQETQYF. CDR3 nucleotide sequence: TGTGCTAGCAGCCTCCGACTAGCGGAACAAGAGACCCAGTACTTC.

The chain has TRBV7-2 and TRBJ2-6, with 8 bases lining up with TRBD2. CDR1 SGHTA and CDR2 FQGNSA come from the germline V gene. Trimming removed 5 bases from V and 1 base from J; junction bases left unmatched: 7. CDR3 length equals 17 residues. CDR3 loop: CASSPGTRASGANVLTF. In DNA, the CDR3 is TGTGCCAGCAGCCCCGGGACTAGAGCATCTGGGGCCAACGTCCTGACTTTC.